These 27 T cell receptor beta chains were all obtained from the same sample, sequenced in a study of T cells in localized non-small cell lung cancer. Assay: immunoSEQ multiplex PCR; the TCRdb copy retains only in-frame clones and omits some. The data contain more than 45,000 clones, approximately 80% of them singletons. Here the sequenced sample was peripheral blood, taken before any cancer treatment. The receptors derive from a man aged 35 to 69 with stage I squamous cell lung carcinoma.

The CDR3 sequence: CAIAKGAGETQYF. The CDR3 coding sequence is TGTGCCATCGCGAAGGGGGCCGGTGAGACCCAGTACTTC. The rearrangement links TRBV10-3 to TRBJ2-5; 7 bases agree with TRBD1. Germline V gene sequence: CDR1 ENHRY, CDR2 SYGVKD. The CDR3 runs 13 residues. The V segment lost 8 bases and the J segment 5 bases; nucleotides outside the gene matches: 8.

The chain uses TRBV27 and TRBJ1-1; D unclear. The CDR3 has 12 residues. The V gene lost 7 bases and the J gene lost 6 bases, with 12 bases spanning the gap. Germline CDR1 MNHEY, CDR2 SMNVEV (reference sequence). CDR3 region: CASNGRGSEAFF. The CDR3 bases are TGTGCCAGCAACGGTAGAGGATCTGAAGCTTTCTTT.

The gene calls are TRBV7-9 and TRBJ1-4; D is unclear. Germline V lookup: CDR1 SEHNR, CDR2 FQNEAQ (reference sequence). Deletions cut 4 bases from V and 5 bases from J, with 11 bases between. The CDR3 extends over 14 amino acids. Here the CDR3 reads CASSSSDGNEKLFF. For the CDR3, the DNA is TGTGCCAGCAGCTCGTCCGACGGAAATGAAAAACTGTTTTTT.

The rearrangement joins TRBV10-2 to TRBJ2-1; 13 positions agree with TRBD2. Germline CDR1 is WSHSY and CDR2 is SAAADI. The CDR3 sequence is 14 residues long. V gave up 8 bases and J gave up 6 bases; unmatched junction bases: 4. The CDR3 sequence is CASRTSGGPNEQFF. Here the CDR3 DNA reads TGCGCCAGCCGGACTAGCGGGGGACCCAATGAGCAGTTCTTC.

V and J are TRBV6-6 and TRBJ2-7; D gene unclear. V lost 6 bases to trimming and J lost 3 bases, with 9 bases between them. The CDR3 sequence is 12 residues long. The V gene's germline CDR1 is MNHNY and CDR2 SVGAGI (reference sequence). CDR3 DNA: TGTGCCAGCAGCACGACCGACTACGAGCAGTACTTC. Its translation is CASSTTDYEQYF.

This clone was counted only a few times. The genes are TRBV2 and TRBJ2-7; D remains ambiguous. V dropped 4 bases and J dropped 2 bases, with 15 bases sitting between them. Germline V gene data show CDR1 as SNHLY and CDR2 as FYNNEI. This CDR3 is 15 amino acids long. The CDR3 spells CASSAPADRPYEQYF. DNA for the CDR3: TGTGCCAGCAGTGCCCCGGCGGACCGACCCTACGAGCAGTACTTC.

The chain is built from TRBV7-8 and TRBJ2-5; 8 bases match TRBD2. The V segment lost 2 bases and the J segment 5 bases; nucleotides outside the gene matches: 13. CDR1 SGHVS and CDR2 FQNEAQ come from the germline V gene. There are 17 residues in the CDR3. CDR3 protein: CASSLRKGTRSSETQYF. The DNA for the CDR3 is TGTGCCAGCAGCTTAAGAAAGGGGACTAGGAGTTCGGAGACCCAGTACTTC.

The chain couples TRBV7-9 to TRBJ2-5; TRBD2 agrees at 7 bases. The CDR3 consists of 11 residues. CDR1 is SEHNR, CDR2 FQNEAQ, per germline (reference sequence). The junction had 4 bases not matched to a gene; V was cut back by 11 bases and J by 4 bases. As DNA, the CDR3 is TGTGCCGCGGGAGCCGGAGAGACCCAGTACTTC. This codes for CAAGAGETQYF.

This chain joins TRBV6-6 and TRBJ1-6; maybe TRBD1 (5 bases). CDR1 is MNHNY and CDR2 is SVGAGI in the germline V gene (reference sequence). Trimming left V 4 bases short and J 15 bases short, with 16 bases between. The CDR3 contains 13 residues. Here the CDR3 DNA reads TGTGCCAGCAGTTCCCGGGACGCCCCAGTCCTCCACTTT. Encoded protein: CASSSRDAPVLHF.

V is TRBV4-1 and J is TRBJ2-1; a weak D match, TRBD2 (6 bases). The CDR3 contains 15 residues. Germline assignment: CDR1 MGHRA and CDR2 YSYEKL. The V gene lost 0 bases and the J gene lost 3 bases, with 9 bases spanning the gap. The CDR3 sequence: CASSQDASDYNEQFF. In DNA, the CDR3 is TGCGCCAGCAGCCAAGATGCTAGCGACTACAATGAGCAGTTCTTC.

This clone appeared once. V is TRBV7-8 and J is TRBJ2-5; TRBD1 is a possible D gene (5 bases). The DNA matches TRBJ2-7 better at its end, which makes the J call doubtful. The CDR3 has 15 residues. Germline V gene data show CDR1 as SGHVS and CDR2 as FQNEAQ. The CDR3 loop is CASSRARESFYEQYF. CDR3 nucleotides: TGTGCCAGCAGCCGAGCCAGGGAATCCTTCTACGAGCAGTACTTC.

In this sample, this clone turned up once. V gene TRBV30 combines with J gene TRBJ2-1; 7 positions match TRBD2. V dropped 0 bases and J dropped 7; count of bases not matched to a gene: 3. The CDR3 totals 13 residues. Germline V gene sequence: CDR1 GTSNPN, CDR2 SVGIG (reference sequence). The CDR3: CAWSVYGRNEQFF. The DNA of the CDR3 is TGTGCCTGGAGTGTATACGGGAGGAATGAGCAGTTCTTC.

Only a few counts were recorded for this clone. V is TRBV4-3 and J is TRBJ1-1; unclear D gene. Germline V gives CDR1 LGHNA, CDR2 YSLEER. The CDR3 runs 15 residues. The V and J ends lost 1 base and 0 bases respectively, with 9 bases between them. This CDR3 reads CASSQAGGMNTEAFF. The CDR3 nucleotides are TGCGCCAGCAGCCAAGCGGGCGGCATGAACACTGAAGCTTTCTTT.

This clone was picked up one time. The chain carries TRBV2 and TRBJ2-1, with 12 bases aligning to TRBD2. Trimming removed 5 bases from V and 2 bases from J; junction bases left unmatched: 4. The CDR3 covers 16 residues. CDR1 and CDR2 from the germline V gene are SNHLY and FYNNEI. The DNA for the CDR3 is TGTGCCAGCAGTAGGGCTAGCGGGGGGGCCTACAATGAGCAGTTCTTC. It is translated as CASSRASGGAYNEQFF.

CDR3 amino acids: CASSREFPSTNEKLFF. In DNA form, the CDR3 reads TGTGCCAGCAGTCGGGAGTTCCCGTCAACTAATGAAAAACTGTTTTTT. This rearrangement joins TRBV2 to TRBJ1-4; D gene unclear. This CDR3 contains 16 residues. Trimming shortened V by 5 bases and J by 0 bases, and 13 bases separated the two germline ends. CDR1 is SNHLY and CDR2 is FYNNEI in the germline V gene.

V and J are TRBV7-3 and TRBJ1-1; no firm D call. CDR1 and CDR2 from the germline V gene are SGHTA and FQGTGA. This CDR3 has 14 amino acids. Between the trimmed V and J ends, which lost 5 bases and 1 base, there was a span of 11 bases. CDR3 DNA sequence: TGTGCCAGCAGCCTTATAGCCTCGAACACTGAAGCTTTCTTT. It specifies CASSLIASNTEAFF.

The chain uses TRBV7-9 and TRBJ1-2; perhaps TRBD1 as D (5 bases). The V and J ends lost 5 bases and 8 bases respectively, with 27 bases between them. CDR1 is SEHNR and CDR2 is FQNEAQ in the germline V gene (reference sequence). The CDR3 is 17 residues long. Written as DNA, the CDR3 is TGTGCCAGCAGCCAACAAAGCGCCGGGGGTCAGGGCAGCGGCTACACCTTC. Protein: CASSQQSAGGQGSGYTF.

This chain connects TRBV4-1 to TRBJ2-4, with D tentatively TRBD2 (6 bases). The germline V gene encodes CDR1 MGHRA and CDR2 YSYEKL. This CDR3 comprises 15 residues. Trimming cost V 1 base and J 5 bases, with 12 bases left between them. The CDR3 DNA reads as TGCGCCAGCAGCCAAGGGCGGGGCGTCCAAAACATTCAGTACTTC. This gives the protein CASSQGRGVQNIQYF.

The V call is TRBV6-4, the J call TRBJ1-4, with 7 positions matching TRBD1. With V trimmed by 6 bases and J by 5 bases, 9 bases remained unmatched. Germline V gene sequence: CDR1 MRHNA, CDR2 SNTAGT. The CDR3 runs to 15 residues. CDR3 amino acids: CASSPGTGENEKLFF. In DNA form, the CDR3 reads TGTGCCAGCAGCCCGGGCACAGGGGAGAATGAAAAACTGTTTTTT.

This CDR3 reads CASSRTADEQFF. The CDR3 coding sequence is TGTGCCAGCAGCCGGACAGCCGATGAGCAGTTCTTC. The chain combines TRBV5-4 with TRBJ2-1; a weak D match, TRBD1 (6 bases). There are 12 residues in the CDR3. The germline CDR1 and CDR2 sequences are SGHNT and YYREEE (reference sequence). The V and J ends lost 4 bases and 8 bases respectively, with 10 bases between them.

This clone has a handful of counts. V usage is TRBV30 and J usage is TRBJ1-2, with D unresolved. Germline V gives CDR1 GTSNPN, CDR2 SVGIG (reference sequence). The CDR3 consists of 11 residues. V was shortened by 4 bases and J by 8 bases, with 11 bases between the two germline ends. Here the CDR3 DNA reads TGTGCCTGGATCCAATCAGGCGGCTACACCTTC. Translating gives CAWIQSGGYTF.

The chain combines TRBV2 with TRBJ2-1; 7 bases line up with TRBD2. Germline V gene sequence: CDR1 SNHLY, CDR2 FYNNEI. CDR3 length: 15 amino acids. V was clipped by 8 bases and J by 4 bases; unmatched bases: 11. CDR3 sequence: CASARGGGGYNEQFF. The DNA for the CDR3 is TGTGCCAGCGCCCGGGGCGGGGGAGGTTACAATGAGCAGTTCTTC.

This clone was observed a handful of times. CDR3 bases: TGTGCCAGCAGTTACTCGGGGAGACTCGCGGATACGCAGTATTTT. Translating it yields CASSYSGRLADTQYF. This chain uses TRBV6-5 with TRBJ2-3, with D perhaps TRBD2 (5 bases). The CDR3 has 15 amino acids. From germline, CDR1 is MNHEY and CDR2 SVGAGI. The germline V and J ends were trimmed by 0 bases and 6 bases, with 13 bases remaining between them.

The chain couples TRBV6-5 to TRBJ1-5; D remains ambiguous. The germline CDR1 and CDR2 sequences are MNHEY and SVGAGI. Trimming took off 6 bases at V and 1 base at J, with 10 bases between the two ends. There are 14 residues in the CDR3. The CDR3 sequence: CASSRERSNQPQHF. The CDR3 DNA sequence: TGTGCCAGCAGCCGCGAGAGGAGCAATCAGCCCCAGCATTTT.

The V gene is TRBV19, the J gene TRBJ1-2, with D unclear. V was cut by 6 bases and J by 6 bases, with 14 bases left in between. CDR3 length: 13 residues. Germline CDR1 LNHDA, CDR2 SQIVND (reference sequence). CDR3 in DNA: TGTGCCAGTAGCCCTCGGGCCTTCAATGGCTACACCTTC. Its protein is CASSPRAFNGYTF. The variable domain in full, with the rest retrieved from reference TRBV19 and TRBJ1-2, is DGGITQSPKYLFRKEGQNVTLSCEQNLNHDAMYWYRQDPGQGLRLIYYSQIVNDFQKGDIAEGYSVSREKKESFPLTVTSAQKNPTAFYLCASSPRAFNGYTFGSGTRLTVV.

With regard to this clone: At the DNA level, this CDR3 is encoded by other sequences in the same sample as well. The chain recombines TRBV7-2 with TRBJ2-3; 9 positions agree with TRBD1. CDR1 SGHTA and CDR2 FQGNSA come from the germline V gene. The trim removed 0 bases at V and 0 bases at J, leaving 4 bases unmatched. The CDR3 length is 17 residues. CDR3 amino acids: CASSLAGQGTSTDTQYF. The CDR3 DNA reads as TGTGCCAGCAGCTTAGCGGGACAGGGCACTAGCACAGATACGCAGTATTTT.

Concerning this clone: The same CDR3 arises from other DNA sequences in this sample as well. The chain combines TRBV7-2 with TRBJ1-6; no firm D call. V lost 1 base, J lost 10 bases, and 5 bases lay in between. This CDR3 is built from 12 residues. Germline-derived CDR1 and CDR2 are SGHTA and FQGNSA. For the CDR3, the DNA is TGTGCCAGCAGCTTAGATAGGTCACCCCTCCACTTT. Translation gives CASSLDRSPLHF.